The sequence of this T cell receptor beta chain was determined in a study of T-cell memory formation after mild COVID-19. Across the whole study: Largely donor-specific sequence clusters came from two donors.

The study, taken as a whole, reports: Balance between CD4 and CD8 was seen in clones contracting day 15 to 85, and a CD4+ lean was seen in later expanders.

This CDR3 comprises 17 residues. V was pared by 3 bases and J by 2 bases, with 10 bases of the junction left unmatched. Germline V gene data show CDR1 as SGHVS and CDR2 as FQNEAQ. TCRdb reprocessed the 5' RACE reads via MiXCR and lists one record per CDR3 protein. Of 560,000 or so distinct CDR3 sequences listed, 15% to 20% are singletons. This clonotype was counted between two and nine times. Antigen: not known. This receptor was obtained from an adult woman who had mild COVID-19 (a few samples of this study predate the infection). Cell type and time point are not known. The chain carries TRBV7-8 and TRBJ2-1; TRBD2 matches 7 bases. Sequencing was performed on PBMCs or a T cell subset sorted from them (not recorded which). The CDR3, as DNA: TGTGCCAGCAGCTTGGTTACTAGCGCTTCCCCCTACAATGAGCAGTTCTTC. It specifies CASSLVTSASPYNEQFF.